This T cell receptor beta chain was documented in a study of cytomegalovirus exposure and HLA in healthy donors. Study-level information: The Caucasian-associated ancestry cluster held roughly 80% of around 380 genotyped donors.

This clone showed up just a few times. No antigen is known for it. The PCR was carried out with 60 Vbeta primers and 13 Jbeta primers. Assay: immunoSEQ multiplex PCR; the TCRdb copy retains only in-frame clones and omits some. The sample records 140,000 to 150,000 clones, about a tenth being singletons. Findings of the study overall: Later analysis indicated greater clonal expansion among HLA-associated TCR beta chains than among equally common other chains. Previous analysis showed most TCR beta V segments were productive about 90% or about 30% of the time.

The receptor comes from a male donor in good health and CMV-seronegative. What was sequenced was PBMCs.

The CDR3 DNA reads TGTGCCTCTAGCGGACACTACGAGCAGTACTTC. Amino acid sequence: CASSGHYEQYF. The V gene is TRBV27, the J gene TRBJ2-7, with 7 bases aligning to TRBD2. Losses at the gene ends were 11 bases for V and 3 bases for J; bases not matched to a gene: 4. Germline V gene data show CDR1 as MNHEY and CDR2 as SMNVEV (reference sequence). CDR3 size: 11 residues.